These 9 T cell receptor beta chains were sequenced from one sample in a study of T-cell reconstitution after alpha-beta-depleted transplantation in children. It was with unique molecular identifiers that the TCRbeta library was prepared. TCRdb called the PCR reads again in MiXCR, with one record for every CDR3 protein. The sample consists of around 490,000 distinct CDR3 sequences, 11% of them appearing once. The input for sequencing was PBMCs, mostly from graft donor cells, taken 180 days after TCRalphabeta/CD19-depleted stem cell transplant. The receptor source for this set is a female patient under 10 years old who had a stem cell transplant for aplastic anemia, so the T cells may come from the graft donor.

The chain joins TRBV30 to TRBJ2-1, with a tentative D call TRBD2 (5 bases). The CDR3 length is 14 residues. CDR1 and CDR2 from the germline V gene are GTSNPN and SVGIG (reference sequence). V was shortened by 0 bases and J by 8 bases, with 14 bases between the two germline ends. The CDR3 bases are TGTGCCTGGAGTGTGGGCCTAGCTTTGGATGAGCAGTTCTTC. Translated: CAWSVGLALDEQFF.

This clonotype was picked up a small number of times. The chain links TRBV29-1 to TRBJ2-7; 7 bases line up with TRBD2. This CDR3 spans 13 amino acids. In germline, CDR1 is SQVTM, CDR2 ANQGSEA. The J segment lost 7 bases and the V segment lost 6 bases, leaving 12 bases of the junction unmatched. The CDR3 sequence is CSVPTSGGGEQYF. The CDR3 DNA follows: TGCAGCGTCCCTACGTCTGGGGGAGGGGAGCAGTACTTC.

The rearrangement joins TRBV30 to TRBJ2-7; 10 positions agree with TRBD2. This CDR3 has 12 amino acids. The trim removed 8 bases at V and 4 bases at J, leaving 5 bases unmatched. Germline-derived CDR1 and CDR2 are GTSNPN and SVGIG (reference sequence). CDR3 residues: CASQREGYEQYV. CDR3 nucleotide sequence: TGTGCCAGCCAGCGGGAGGGTTACGAGCAGTACGTC.

This chain links TRBV6-1 with TRBJ1-4; the match to TRBD1 covers 7 bases. Trimming removed 7 bases from V and 2 bases from J; junction bases left unmatched: 10. Germline CDR1 reads MNHNS; CDR2 reads SASEGT. The CDR3 sequence is 16 residues long. The DNA for the CDR3 is TGTGCCAGCACCAACGGAGGGGGCTCGACTAATGAAAAACTGTTTTTT. This sequence encodes CASTNGGGSTNEKLFF.

The chain uses TRBV3-1 and TRBJ2-7; 7 nucleotides match TRBD2. The CDR3 sequence is 15 residues long. Germline CDR1 reads LGHDT; CDR2 reads YNNKEL (reference sequence). The ends lost 0 bases at V and 2 bases at J; junction bases unmatched: 4. CDR3 sequence reads: CASSQDGREPYEQYV. The CDR3 region has the DNA TGTGCCAGCAGCCAAGATGGGCGGGAGCCCTACGAGCAGTACGTC.

This clonotype was seen a handful of times. The V gene is TRBV28, the J gene TRBJ1-6, with D perhaps TRBD1 (6 bases). This CDR3 is built from 17 residues. CDR1 is MDHEN, CDR2 SYDVKM, per germline. Trimming removed 6 bases from V and 8 bases from J, with 23 bases in between. CDR3 nucleotide sequence: TGTGCCAGCAGCCATCCGGGTTGGGGGGCGATTTATTCACCCCTCCACTTT. Its translation is CASSHPGWGAIYSPLHF.

This clonotype was recorded a few times. The V call is TRBV6-2 or TRBV6-3, the J call TRBJ1-5, with D perhaps matching TRBD1 (5 bases). This CDR3 spans 17 amino acids. Trimming removed 1 base from V and 3 bases from J, with 16 bases in between. The germline CDR1 and CDR2 sequences are MNHEY and SVGEGT. CDR3 DNA: TGTGCCAGCAGTTACTTGGAGAGGGGAGCTGACAATCAGCCCCAGCATTTT. Protein: CASSYLERGADNQPQHF.

V gene TRBV7-2 combines with J gene TRBJ2-1; D gene ambiguous. This CDR3 comprises 13 residues. The V gene's germline CDR1 is SGHTA and CDR2 FQGNSA. V shed 0 bases and J shed 9 bases, with 9 bases lying between them. The CDR3 sequence is CASSLAPIGEQFF. The CDR3 nucleotides read TGTGCCAGCAGCTTAGCCCCGATCGGTGAGCAGTTCTTC.

This clonotype was recorded at least ten times. V usage is TRBV5-1 and J usage is TRBJ2-1; possibly TRBD1 or TRBD2 for D (5 bases each). The germline V and J ends were trimmed by 2 bases and 6 bases, with 9 bases remaining between them. This CDR3 has 13 residues. The germline V gene has CDR1 SGHRS and CDR2 YFSETQ. The DNA for the CDR3 is TGCGCCAGCAGCTTAAGAGGGGCCAATGAGCAGTTCTTC. Translating it yields CASSLRGANEQFF.